Listed here are 26 T cell receptor beta chains from one sample, sequenced in a study of CD8 T cells in ankylosing spondylitis. MiXCR, applied by TCRdb to the 5' RACE reads, yields one record per CDR3 protein. The table records 200,000 to 250,000 distinct CDR3 sequences, about 7.3% of them present only once. Whole-study findings and limits: Apparently characteristic of ankylosing spondylitis blood was a TCR beta motif (about 8 highly homologous variants).

Their antigens remain unidentified. Sequenced: blood, either unsorted or a sorted T cell fraction (not recorded which). The receptors originated from a male donor with ankylosing spondylitis.

In its sample, this clonotype was seen many times. The chain combines TRBV7-9 with TRBJ1-4; a possible D gene is TRBD1 (5 bases). This CDR3 region has 15 residues. Trimming shortened V by 6 bases and J by 5 bases, and 16 bases separated the two germline ends. The V gene's germline CDR1 is SEHNR and CDR2 FQNEAQ (reference sequence). This CDR3 is CASSSSGRLNEKLFF. The DNA of the CDR3 is TGTGCCAGCAGTTCCTCGGGACGCCTAAATGAAAAACTGTTTTTT. Drawing the rest from reference TRBV7-9 and TRBJ1-4, the complete variable domain is DTGVSQNPRHKITKRGQNVTFRCDPISEHNRLYWYRQTLGQGPEFLTYFQNEAQLEKSRLLSDRFSAERPKGSFSTLEIQRTEQGDSAMYLCASSSSGRLNEKLFFGSGTQLSVL.

This clonotype was seen many times. The chain is built from TRBV4-1 and TRBJ1-1; no clear D gene. V was clipped by 1 base and J by 6 bases, with 12 bases between them. Per the germline V gene, CDR1 is MGHRA and CDR2 is YSYEKL. There are 14 residues in the CDR3. CDR3 loop: CASSQGPTNPEAFF. In DNA, the CDR3 is TGCGCCAGCAGCCAAGGCCCGACTAACCCTGAAGCTTTCTTT.

This clonotype has only a few counts. The chain is built from TRBV5-1 and TRBJ2-3; D remains ambiguous. Trimming pared 10 bases from V and 6 bases from J, leaving 21 bases between. The CDR3 is 14 amino acids. Germline V gene lookup returns CDR1 SGHRS and CDR2 YFSETQ. CDR3 bases: TGCGCCTGTAGGGAAGGTCCCCTCACGGATACGCAGTATTTT. It translates to CACREGPLTDTQYF. Supplemented by reference TRBV5-1 and TRBJ2-3, the full variable domain reads KAGVTQTPRYLIKTRGQQVTLSCSPISGHRSVSWYQQTPGQGLQFLFEYFSETQRNKGNFPGRFSGRQFSNSRSEMNVSTLELGDSALYLCACREGPLTDTQYFGPGTRLTVL.

This chain connects TRBV7-9 to TRBJ1-2; D possibly corresponds to TRBD1 (5 bases). The germline gives CDR1 SEHNR, CDR2 FQNEAQ (reference sequence). Trimming left V 2 bases short and J 1 base short, with 14 bases between. This CDR3 is 16 amino acids long. The CDR3, as DNA: TGTGCCAGCAGCTTATCCGAGGGACGGATTAACTATGGCTACACCTTC. Protein product: CASSLSEGRINYGYTF.

This clonotype has ten or more counts. CDR3 DNA sequence: TGTGCCAGCGGACCCGGGGAGGTGCGAAACGAGCAGTACTTC. Protein: CASGPGEVRNEQYF. V is TRBV7-9 and J is TRBJ2-7; a weak D match, TRBD2 (6 bases). Trimming removed 8 bases from V and 5 bases from J, with 19 bases in between. Germline V gives CDR1 SEHNR, CDR2 FQNEAQ (reference sequence). The CDR3 sequence is 14 residues long.

This clonotype has ten or more counts. This chain joins TRBV4-3 and TRBJ2-5; either TRBD1 or TRBD2 may fit D (6 bases each). CDR3 length: 15 residues. Trimming cost V 3 bases and J 4 bases, with 15 bases left between them. Germline CDR1 LGHNA, CDR2 YSLEER. In nucleotides, the CDR3 is TGCGCCAGCAGCCAGGAGTGGAGGGGGACAGAGACCCAGTACTTC. This sequence encodes CASSQEWRGTETQYF.

There are many counts of this clonotype. The chain combines TRBV4-3 with TRBJ2-7; TRBD2 matches at 10 bases. This CDR3 contains 17 residues. The V gene end was trimmed by 1 base and the J gene end by 0 bases; junction bases not matched to a gene: 6. CDR1 is LGHNA and CDR2 is YSLEER in the germline V gene. CDR3 coding DNA: TGCGCCAGCAGCCAAGCTTGGAGCGGGAGGGGCTCCTACGAGCAGTACTTC. Translating it yields CASSQAWSGRGSYEQYF.

This clonotype was seen ten or more times. This rearrangement joins TRBV28 to TRBJ1-5; no clear D gene. CDR3 length equals 14 residues. Germline-derived CDR1 and CDR2 are MDHEN and SYDVKM. V shed 3 bases and J shed 6 bases, with 12 bases lying between them. The CDR3 DNA is TGTGCCAGCAGTTTGCCGGGATTAGGTCAGCCCCAGCATTTT. Encoded protein: CASSLPGLGQPQHF. Complete variable domain (other parts from reference TRBV28 and TRBJ1-5): DVKVTQSSRYLVKRTGEKVFLECVQDMDHENMFWYRQDPGLGLRLIYFSYDVKMKEKGDIPEGYSVSREKKERFSLILESASTNQTSMYLCASSLPGLGQPQHFGDGTRLSIL.

V usage is TRBV20-1 and J usage is TRBJ2-3, with D maybe TRBD2 (5 bases). The V and J ends lost 6 bases and 5 bases respectively, with 15 bases between them. Germline V CDR1 and CDR2: DFQATT, SNEGSKA (reference sequence). The CDR3 contains 13 residues. CDR3 sequence (DNA): TGCAGTGCGAGGGAGTTGGGAGTAGATACGCAGTATTTT. It yields the protein CSARELGVDTQYF.

V usage is TRBV29-1 and J usage is TRBJ1-2; the match to TRBD1 covers 7 bases. The V gene's germline CDR1 is SQVTM and CDR2 ANQGSEA. The CDR3 is 14 residues long. V lost 5 bases, J lost 3 bases, and 9 bases stayed unmatched. CDR3 sequence reads: CSVRGIGGDYGYTF. The CDR3, as DNA: TGCAGCGTTCGTGGAATAGGGGGCGACTATGGCTACACCTTC.

The chain links TRBV29-1 to TRBJ2-7, with D maybe TRBD1 (6 bases). Between the trimmed V and J ends, which lost 1 base and 0 bases, there was a span of 16 bases. CDR3 size: 16 residues. Germline V lookup: CDR1 SQVTM, CDR2 ANQGSEA. The CDR3 sequence: CSVEGGGGLDSYEQYF. CDR3 in DNA: TGCAGCGTTGAAGGAGGGGGTGGGCTAGACTCCTACGAGCAGTACTTC.

This clonotype was recorded many times. The rearrangement links TRBV12-3 or TRBV12-4 to TRBJ2-7; D unresolved. V was cut by 3 bases and J by 2 bases, with 11 bases left in between. This CDR3 contains 14 residues. Here the CDR3 DNA reads TGTGCCAGCAGTTTCGGGTCAGCCCCCTACGAGCAGTACTTC. Translation gives CASSFGSAPYEQYF.

This clonotype has ten or more counts. V gene TRBV27 combines with J gene TRBJ2-6, with 7 bases fitting TRBD2. The CDR3 has 20 residues. Germline V gene data show CDR1 as MNHEY and CDR2 as SMNVEV (reference sequence). V was pared by 7 bases and J by 4 bases, with 22 bases of the junction left unmatched. CDR3 coding DNA: TGTGCCAGCATCTTACCCTGGGGAGGGTGCAATAACCTCGGGGCCAACGTCCTGACTTTC. Encoded protein: CASILPWGGCNNLGANVLTF.

This clonotype was seen only a few times. V gene TRBV10-1 combines with J gene TRBJ1-3; unclear D gene. Between the trimmed V and J ends, which lost 6 bases and 2 bases, there was a span of 11 bases. The CDR3 is 14 amino acids. Per the germline V gene, CDR1 is WNHNN and CDR2 is SYGVQD (reference sequence). CDR3 bases: TGCGCCAGCAGCGACCCCGGGCCTGGAAACACCATATATTTT. Translating it yields CASSDPGPGNTIYF.

Ten or more counts support this clonotype. V gene TRBV13 combines with J gene TRBJ2-3; 9 bases match TRBD1. V shed 6 bases and J 4 bases; nucleotides not matched to a gene: 8. The CDR3 is made up of 15 amino acids. Germline V CDR1 and CDR2: PRHDT, FYEKMQ (reference sequence). CDR3 DNA: TGTGCCAGCAGACCAGCGGGACAGGGTTCAGATACGCAGTATTTT. This translates into CASRPAGQGSDTQYF.

V gene TRBV6-2 or TRBV6-3 combines with J gene TRBJ2-1; D gene ambiguous. Trimming pared 5 bases from V and 8 bases from J, leaving 25 bases between. Per the germline V gene, CDR1 is MNHEY and CDR2 is SVGEGT. The CDR3 runs to 17 residues. The CDR3, as DNA: TGTGCCAGCAGTCCTTCGATAACGATAACCCACGATGATGAGCAGTTCTTC. It yields the protein CASSPSITITHDDEQFF.

In its sample, this clonotype was seen many times. The CDR3 nucleotides are TGTGCCAGCAGCCAATCGGGGCAGGTCGGCTACACCTTC. It yields the protein CASSQSGQVGYTF. The chain links TRBV16 to TRBJ1-2, with D possibly being TRBD1 (5 bases). Germline CDR1 KGHSY, CDR2 FQNENV. This CDR3 region has 13 residues. Trimming left V 0 bases short and J 8 bases short, with 10 bases between. Full variable domain (remainder filled in from reference TRBV16 and TRBJ1-2): GEEVAQTPKHLVRGEGQKAKLYCAPIKGHSYVFWYQQVLKNEFKFLISFQNENVFDETGMPKERFSAKCLPNSPCSLEIQATKLEDSAVYFCASSQSGQVGYTFGSGTRLTVV.

This clonotype was counted many times. V and J are TRBV4-3 and TRBJ2-7; D call uncertain. The CDR3 is 16 amino acids. Trimming left V 0 bases short and J 5 bases short, with 17 bases between. In germline, CDR1 is LGHNA, CDR2 YSLEER. The CDR3, as DNA: TGCGCCAGCAGCCAAGATATGAGGTTAGCTTCCCACGAGCAGTACTTC. Translated: CASSQDMRLASHEQYF.

Many counts were recorded for this clonotype. The CDR3 bases are TGTGCCAGCAGGACCCGGACAGCACCCCTAGCTAACTATGGCTACACCTTC. This gives the protein CASRTRTAPLANYGYTF. The chain is built from TRBV5-6 and TRBJ1-2; perhaps TRBD1 as D (6 bases). The CDR3 runs 17 residues. Per germline, CDR1 SGHDT and CDR2 YYEEEE. Trimming pared 5 bases from V and 0 bases from J, leaving 20 bases between.

At least ten counts were recorded for this clonotype. This rearrangement joins TRBV27 to TRBJ2-3; D gene uncertain. Per the germline V gene, CDR1 is MNHEY and CDR2 is SMNVEV (reference sequence). The CDR3 loop spans 16 amino acids. V was pared by 6 bases and J by 0 bases, with 16 bases between. Here the CDR3 reads CASSKETNPSTDTQYF. The CDR3 nucleotides are TGTGCCAGCAGCAAAGAGACAAACCCTAGCACAGATACGCAGTATTTT.

This clonotype was seen ten or more times. DNA of the CDR3: TGTGCCAGCAGCCAAGATCGGTACGAGCAGTACTTC. The encoded protein is CASSQDRYEQYF. This chain joins TRBV4-2 and TRBJ2-7; no firm D call. Trimming left V 0 bases short and J 4 bases short, with 4 bases between. CDR1 is LGHNA, CDR2 YNFKEQ, per germline. The CDR3 consists of 12 residues.

This clonotype was detected ten times or more. The CDR3 DNA sequence: TGCAGCGTTGAAAAGGGACACTCCTACGAGCAGTACTTC. It translates to CSVEKGHSYEQYF. The chain links TRBV29-1 to TRBJ2-7; D possibly corresponds to TRBD1 (6 bases). V lost 2 bases and J lost 0, with 8 bases in between. CDR3 length: 13 amino acids. The V gene's germline CDR1 is SQVTM and CDR2 ANQGSEA.

The chain combines TRBV6-4 with TRBJ2-1, with TRBD2 matching 12 bases. Germline CDR1 is MRHNA and CDR2 is SNTAGT. The V gene end was trimmed by 6 bases and the J gene end by 3 bases; junction bases not matched to a gene: 3. The CDR3 sequence is 15 residues long. The CDR3 DNA sequence: TGTGCCAGCAGCGAACTAGCGGGGGGCTACAATGAGCAGTTCTTC. It codes for CASSELAGGYNEQFF.

This clonotype was seen at least ten times. The gene calls are TRBV4-2 and TRBJ1-4; D remains ambiguous. From germline, CDR1 is LGHNA and CDR2 YNFKEQ. The V gene lost 4 bases and the J gene lost 6 bases, with 18 bases spanning the gap. This CDR3 is 16 amino acids long. The CDR3: CASSPPPGQTDEKLFF. In nucleotides, the CDR3 is TGTGCCAGCAGCCCGCCGCCTGGGCAGACCGATGAAAAACTGTTTTTT.

This clonotype was seen only a few times. V is TRBV11-1 and J is TRBJ2-5; 10 nucleotides agree with TRBD1. The ends lost 4 bases at V and 5 bases at J; junction bases unmatched: 16. Germline V gene sequence: CDR1 SGHAT, CDR2 FQDESV (reference sequence). The CDR3 extends over 18 amino acids. CDR3 loop: CASSWRQGANRDGETQYF. The CDR3 DNA is TGTGCCAGCAGCTGGCGACAGGGGGCTAACCGGGATGGCGAGACCCAGTACTTC.

This clonotype has only a few counts. The V call is TRBV10-2, the J call TRBJ2-7; 7 positions agree with TRBD1. The CDR3 length is 13 residues. Germline V gives CDR1 WSHSY, CDR2 SAAADI. Germline trimming cut 6 bases from V and 4 bases from J; bases unmatched to any gene: 6. In DNA form, the CDR3 reads TGCGCCAGCAGGTTTAGGGGGCAGTACGAGCAGTACTTC. Its protein is CASRFRGQYEQYF.